This TCR beta chain was sequenced during a study of CD8+ T cells in alopecia areata. Study as a whole: After 6 to 18 months of tofacitinib, follow-up continued 6 months off drug.

A note on this clone: Its specificity is unknown.

Treatment in this sample: oral pan-JAK inhibitor, 5-10 mg twice daily. CDR3 length equals 13 residues. Study findings and constraints: Throughout tofacitinib, many expanded lesional clones continued to persist in scalp and blood.

Following extraction, RNA underwent reverse transcription to cDNA, which served as the sequencing template. Produced via immunoSEQ multiplex PCR; TCRdb's table is partial and in-frame only. The sample consists of 100,000 or so clones, about 60% of them appearing once. The material was CD8+ T cells sorted from blood, obtained at approximately week 61, from a patient treated with tofacitinib. V and J are TRBV21-1 and TRBJ2-5; TRBD1, as called in the table, went unchecked against the DNA. TRBV21-1 is noted as a pseudogene. This receptor was obtained from a human donor with alopecia areata. CDR3 in DNA: TGTGCCAGCAGCACGGACAGCCAAGAGACCCAGTACTTC. As protein: CASSTDSQETQYF.